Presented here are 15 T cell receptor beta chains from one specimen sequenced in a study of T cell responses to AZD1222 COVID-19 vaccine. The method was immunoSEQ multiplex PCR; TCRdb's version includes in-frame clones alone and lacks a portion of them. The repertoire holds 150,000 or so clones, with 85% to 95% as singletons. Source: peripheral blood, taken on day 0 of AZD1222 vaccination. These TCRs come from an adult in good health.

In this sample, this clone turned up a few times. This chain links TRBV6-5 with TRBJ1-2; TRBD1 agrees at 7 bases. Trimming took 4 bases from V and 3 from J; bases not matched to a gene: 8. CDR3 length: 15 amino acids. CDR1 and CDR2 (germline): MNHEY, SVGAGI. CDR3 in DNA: TGTGCCAGCAGTTCGACAGGGACTGGGTACTATGGCTACACCTTC. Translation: CASSSTGTGYYGYTF.

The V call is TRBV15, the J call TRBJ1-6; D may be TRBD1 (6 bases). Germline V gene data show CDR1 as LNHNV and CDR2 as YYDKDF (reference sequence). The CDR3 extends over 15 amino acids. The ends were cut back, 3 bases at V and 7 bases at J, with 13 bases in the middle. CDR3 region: CATSSGQTLNSPLHF. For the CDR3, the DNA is TGTGCCACCAGCAGCGGACAGACTCTCAATTCACCCCTCCACTTT.

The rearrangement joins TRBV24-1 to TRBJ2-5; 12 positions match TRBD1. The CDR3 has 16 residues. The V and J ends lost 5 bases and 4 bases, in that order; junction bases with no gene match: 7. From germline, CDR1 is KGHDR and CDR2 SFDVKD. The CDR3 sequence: CATSATGTGGGETQYF. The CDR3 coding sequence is TGTGCCACCAGTGCTACCGGGACAGGGGGCGGAGAGACCCAGTACTTC.

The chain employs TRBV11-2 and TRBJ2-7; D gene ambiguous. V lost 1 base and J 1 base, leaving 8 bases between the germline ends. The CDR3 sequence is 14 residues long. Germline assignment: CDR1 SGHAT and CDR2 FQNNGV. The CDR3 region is CASSLAGSSYEQYF. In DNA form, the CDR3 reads TGTGCCAGCAGCTTAGCTGGGTCTTCCTACGAGCAGTACTTC.

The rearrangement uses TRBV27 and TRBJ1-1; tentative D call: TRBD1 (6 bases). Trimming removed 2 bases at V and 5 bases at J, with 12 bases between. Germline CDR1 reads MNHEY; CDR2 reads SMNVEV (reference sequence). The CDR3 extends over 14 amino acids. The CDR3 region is CASSLRGAGTEAFF. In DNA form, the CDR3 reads TGTGCCAGCAGTTTACGGGGGGCGGGAACTGAAGCTTTCTTT.

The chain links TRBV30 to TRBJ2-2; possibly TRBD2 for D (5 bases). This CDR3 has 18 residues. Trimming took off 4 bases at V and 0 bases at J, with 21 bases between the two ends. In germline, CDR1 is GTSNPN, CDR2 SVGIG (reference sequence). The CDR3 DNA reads TGTGCCTGGAAAGGTTTCTGGCGGGCAAAAACGAACACCGGGGAGCTGTTTTTT. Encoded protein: CAWKGFWRAKTNTGELFF.

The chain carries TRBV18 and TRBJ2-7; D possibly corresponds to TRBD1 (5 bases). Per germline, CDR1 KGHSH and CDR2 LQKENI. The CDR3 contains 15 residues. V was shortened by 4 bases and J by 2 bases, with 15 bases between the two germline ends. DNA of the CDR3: TGTGCCAGCTCACTGACAGAAGCCTCAGCCTACGAGCAGTACTTC. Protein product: CASSLTEASAYEQYF.

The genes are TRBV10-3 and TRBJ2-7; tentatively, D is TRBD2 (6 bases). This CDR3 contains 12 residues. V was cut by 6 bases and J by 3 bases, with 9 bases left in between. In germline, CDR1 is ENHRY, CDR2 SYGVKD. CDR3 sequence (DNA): TGTGCCATCAGCGCGGGGAACTACGAGCAGTACTTC. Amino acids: CAISAGNYEQYF.

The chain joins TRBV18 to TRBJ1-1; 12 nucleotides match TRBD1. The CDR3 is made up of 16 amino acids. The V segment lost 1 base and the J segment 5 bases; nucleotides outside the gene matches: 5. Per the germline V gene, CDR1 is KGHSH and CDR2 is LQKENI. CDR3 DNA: TGTGCCAGCTCACCACTCGGGACAGGGGGCGGGACTGAAGCTTTCTTT. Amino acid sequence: CASSPLGTGGGTEAFF.

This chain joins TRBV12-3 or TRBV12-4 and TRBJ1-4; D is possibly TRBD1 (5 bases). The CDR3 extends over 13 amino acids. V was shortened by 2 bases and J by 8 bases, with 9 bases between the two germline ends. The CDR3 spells CASSLNEGEKLFF. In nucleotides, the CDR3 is TGTGCCAGCAGTTTAAATGAGGGGGAAAAACTGTTTTTT.

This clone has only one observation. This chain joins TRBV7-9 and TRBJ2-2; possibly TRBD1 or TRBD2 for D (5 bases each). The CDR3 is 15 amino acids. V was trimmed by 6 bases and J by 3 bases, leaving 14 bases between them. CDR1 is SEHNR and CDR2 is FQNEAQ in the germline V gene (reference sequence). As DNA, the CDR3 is TGTGCCAGCAGTCTTACGGGACCATACACCGGGGAGCTGTTTTTT. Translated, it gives CASSLTGPYTGELFF.

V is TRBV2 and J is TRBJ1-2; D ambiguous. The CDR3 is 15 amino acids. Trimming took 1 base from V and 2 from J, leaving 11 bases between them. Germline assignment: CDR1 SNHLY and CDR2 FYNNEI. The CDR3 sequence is CASSEDGLRNYGYTF. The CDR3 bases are TGTGCCAGCAGTGAAGACGGCCTAAGGAACTATGGCTACACCTTC.

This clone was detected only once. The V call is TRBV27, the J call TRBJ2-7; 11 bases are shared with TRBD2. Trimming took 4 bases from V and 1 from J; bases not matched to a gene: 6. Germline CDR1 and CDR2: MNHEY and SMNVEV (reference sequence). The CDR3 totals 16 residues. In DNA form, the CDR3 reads TGTGCCAGCAGTTCTTCTATAGCGGGAGGGTCCTACGAGCAGTACTTC. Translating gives CASSSSIAGGSYEQYF.

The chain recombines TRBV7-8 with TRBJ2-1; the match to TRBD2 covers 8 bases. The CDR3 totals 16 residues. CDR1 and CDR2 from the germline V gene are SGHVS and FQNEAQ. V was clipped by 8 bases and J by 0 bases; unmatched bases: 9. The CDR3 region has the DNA TGTGCCAGCCGTCCTAGCGGGTTTAGCTCCTACAATGAGCAGTTCTTC. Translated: CASRPSGFSSYNEQFF.

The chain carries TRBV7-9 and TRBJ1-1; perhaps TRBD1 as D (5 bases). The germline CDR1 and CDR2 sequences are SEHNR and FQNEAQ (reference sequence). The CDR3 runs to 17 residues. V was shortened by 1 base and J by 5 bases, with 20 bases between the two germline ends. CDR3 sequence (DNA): TGTGCCAGCAGCTTAGGCCGACCGGGACCAGACGGTACTGAAGCTTTCTTT. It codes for CASSLGRPGPDGTEAFF.